This T cell receptor (beta chain) was captured in a study of glioma-infiltrating T cells. Study summary: Samples included WHO grade II oligodendrogliomas or astrocytomas and initial-diagnosis grade IV glioblastomas.

Study-level findings and limits: Patients with low tissue-blood divergence carried a signature set of shared blood CDR3 motifs. Non-neoplastic patients had below-expected tissue-blood divergence, while all gliomas exceeded expectation.

This clonotype was recorded once. The antigen is undetermined. As the CDR3 is not closed by the conserved phenylalanine or tryptophan, this likely results from a read error. TCR alpha and beta CDR3 regions were amplified from RNA using iRepertoire nested multiplex PCR. Using its own MiXCR run on the multiplex PCR reads, TCRdb lists one record per CDR3 protein. Seen here are more than 350,000 distinct CDR3 sequences, approximately 42% observed once, and the top ten hold more than 10%. V lost 5 bases, J lost 2 bases, and 7 bases stayed unmatched. In germline, CDR1 is SGHAT, CDR2 FQNNGV. The CDR3 contains 15 residues.

The rearrangement links TRBV11-2 to TRBJ2-7, with 9 bases that match TRBD1. Sequenced input: glioma tissue, nonneoplastic brain tissue, or PBMCs (not recorded which). The sequence came from a human donor with low-grade glioma or glioblastoma, undergoing nonglioma brain surgery, or in good health (not recorded which). The CDR3 sequence is CASSPGQGRTYEQYL. As DNA, the CDR3 is TGTGCCAGCAGCCCAGGACAGGGGCGCACCTACGAGCAGTACCTC.